The 21 T cell receptor beta chains given below trace back to one sample, sequenced in a study of blood T cells in healthy people across ages (dated by TCRdb to between 2014 and 2017). Libraries were made using 5' RACE. The sequencer was an Illumina HiSeq 2500. The second PCR ran for about 6 to 12 cycles and used a J-beta primer mix along with a sample-barcoded 5' primer. In TCRdb, the public reads were trimmed at Q25 with fastp and aligned with MiXCR, with productive beta chains retained. One record per CDR3 amino acid sequence lists the most common genes and DNA. In all, the sample holds 500,000 to 700,000 distinct CDR3 sequences, and approximately 30% of those were seen once. The ten largest clones add up to around 16% of the sample. The source material was blood. These receptor sequences come from a woman of 80 years or more in good health.

The chain joins TRBV29-1 to TRBJ1-4; D call uncertain. CDR3 length: 11 residues. Germline values: CDR1 SQVTM, CDR2 ANQGSEA. V lost 3 bases and J 8 bases, leaving 7 bases between the germline ends. The CDR3 is CSVDVGEKLFF. The CDR3 nucleotides read TGCAGCGTTGATGTGGGGGAAAAACTGTTTTTT.

This sequence joins TRBV5-5 and TRBJ2-1, with 8 bases fitting TRBD1. CDR1 is SGHKS and CDR2 is YYEKEE in the germline V gene (reference sequence). V was pared by 0 bases and J by 8 bases, with 7 bases of the junction left unmatched. There are 15 residues in the CDR3. CDR3 DNA sequence: TGTGCCAGCAGCTTGGGGAGTGACAGGGGCCATGAGCAGTTCTTC. Translating it yields CASSLGSDRGHEQFF.

In this sample, this clonotype turned up many times. The rearrangement joins TRBV7-2 to TRBJ2-1, with a possible D match to TRBD1 (5 bases). The CDR3 runs 12 residues. Germline V gene sequence: CDR1 SGHTA, CDR2 FQGNSA. V was pared by 5 bases and J by 9 bases, with 11 bases between. CDR3 nucleotides: TGTGCCAGCAGCCAGCAGGGTACTGAGCAGTTCTTC. Protein sequence: CASSQQGTEQFF.

This chain connects TRBV7-2 to TRBJ2-3; D gene ambiguous. V lost 2 bases and J 1 base, leaving 10 bases between the germline ends. This CDR3 region has 15 residues. The germline V gene encodes CDR1 SGHTA and CDR2 FQGNSA. The CDR3 sequence is CASSLRRSGTDTQYF. Written as DNA, the CDR3 is TGTGCCAGCAGCTTACGACGCAGCGGCACAGATACGCAGTATTTT.

This clonotype has more than one count but fewer than ten. This rearrangement joins TRBV6-1 to TRBJ2-3; TRBD2 matches at 10 bases. Germline CDR1 MNHNS, CDR2 SASEGT. V shed 6 bases, J shed 0 bases, and the junction held 6 bases outside the gene matches. This CDR3 spans 16 amino acids. The CDR3 loop is CASRLAGGLSTDTQYF. The CDR3 bases are TGTGCCAGCAGGTTAGCGGGGGGTCTAAGCACAGATACGCAGTATTTT.

The chain links TRBV5-1 to TRBJ1-6; 8 bases align to TRBD1. V lost 4 bases and J lost 7; bases outside the gene matches: 7. The CDR3 sequence is 15 residues long. Germline V gene sequence: CDR1 SGHRS, CDR2 YFSETQ. Written as DNA, the CDR3 is TGCGCCAGCAGCCAGGACAGGGTGGGGAATTCACCCCTCCACTTT. This sequence encodes CASSQDRVGNSPLHF. The whole variable domain, filled in from reference TRBV5-1 and TRBJ1-6, reads KAGVTQTPRYLIKTRGQQVTLSCSPISGHRSVSWYQQTPGQGLQFLFEYFSETQRNKGNFPGRFSGRQFSNSRSEMNVSTLELGDSALYLCASSQDRVGNSPLHFGNGTRLTVT.

Notes on this clonotype: This may be a read error, as it is one base from a much larger clone. The DNA of the CDR3 is TGTACCAGCAGGTCCCTCCGGGACAGGGCAAATATAGGCAATCAGCCCCAGCATTTT. It translates to CTSRSLRDRANIGNQPQHF. The chain is built from TRBV27 and TRBJ1-5; TRBD1 matches at 9 bases. The CDR3 covers 19 residues. Looked up from germline, CDR1 is MNHEY and CDR2 is SMNVEV (reference sequence).

About this clonotype itself: This sequence may be a read error, since a much larger clone differs from it by one base. The CDR3 protein is CASRGDRAGPQHF. The DNA for the CDR3 is TGTGCCAGCAGGGGGGACAGGGCTGGACCCCAGCATTTT. The rearrangement links TRBV12-3 or TRBV12-4 to TRBJ1-5; 9 bases align to TRBD1. This CDR3 is 13 amino acids long. Trimming cost V 6 bases and J 10 bases; bases outside gene matches: 7.

V is TRBV7-3 and J is TRBJ2-3; TRBD2 matches 15 bases. Germline V CDR1 and CDR2: SGHTA, FQGTGA. The V and J ends lost 3 bases and 3 bases, in that order; junction bases with no gene match: 7. This CDR3 spans 18 amino acids. CDR3 sequence (DNA): TGTGCCAGCAGCTTCACGGGACTAGCGGGGGGTAGTACAGATACGCAGTATTTT. As protein: CASSFTGLAGGSTDTQYF.

Regarding this clonotype: Because it lacks the conserved phenylalanine or tryptophan at the end, this CDR3 is likely a read error. The DNA is omitted, as the CDR3 cannot be located on it reliably, and the CDR3 follows TCRdb's listing. The V gene is TRBV10-1, the J gene TRBJ2-5; the table calls TRBD1, which could not be checked here. CDR1 and CDR2 (germline): WNHNN, SYGVQD (reference sequence). The CDR3 is 10 residues long, ends included. The CDR3 is CASGGRDPVL.

Comment on this clonotype: This may come from a read error, since a much larger clone is one base off. The chain recombines TRBV20-1 with TRBJ2-7; perhaps TRBD1 as D (6 bases). Germline V gives CDR1 DFQATT, CDR2 SNEGSKA (reference sequence). V was cut by 0 bases and J by 4 bases, with 13 bases left in between. The CDR3 covers 14 residues. CDR3 sequence (DNA): TGCAGTGCTAGAGATGGGGGCAGATATTACGAGCAGTACTTC. This codes for CSARDGGRYYEQYF.

This clonotype has a count of ten or more. The V gene is TRBV3-1, the J gene TRBJ2-1; 10 nucleotides match TRBD2. Germline V gene lookup returns CDR1 LGHDT and CDR2 YNNKEL (reference sequence). This CDR3 comprises 16 residues. Trimming at V came to 0 bases and at J to 5 bases, leaving 4 bases not matched to a gene. The chain's CDR3 is CASSQDLAGVDNEQFF. For the CDR3, the DNA is TGTGCCAGCAGCCAAGATCTAGCGGGGGTCGACAATGAGCAGTTCTTC.

Ten or more counts support this clonotype. The DNA of the CDR3 is TGTGCCAGCAGCTCCTTACTCCAGGGTTGGGCATCCTACGAGCAGTACTTC. It encodes CASSSLLQGWASYEQYF. This chain connects TRBV7-2 to TRBJ2-7, with D perhaps matching TRBD1 (5 bases). Germline values: CDR1 SGHTA, CDR2 FQGNSA. The V end lost 4 bases, the J end lost 1 base, and 20 bases lay between the germline ends. The CDR3 covers 17 residues.

The chain is built from TRBV7-2 and TRBJ2-7; 9 nucleotides align to TRBD1. This CDR3 has 13 amino acids. Trimming cost V 5 bases and J 6 bases; bases outside gene matches: 5. CDR1 SGHTA and CDR2 FQGNSA come from the germline V gene. CDR3 sequence reads: CASSTMDRGEQYF. CDR3 DNA sequence: TGTGCCAGCAGCACCATGGACAGGGGCGAGCAGTACTTC.

The chain has TRBV20-1 and TRBJ2-7, with 15 bases lining up with TRBD2. Germline V gene data show CDR1 as DFQATT and CDR2 as SNEGSKA (reference sequence). CDR3 length: 15 residues. Trimming removed 1 base from V and 5 bases from J; junction bases left unmatched: 3. The CDR3: CSARAGTSGRNEQYF. CDR3 coding DNA: TGCAGTGCTAGAGCAGGGACTAGCGGGAGGAACGAGCAGTACTTC.

This clonotype was seen a handful of times. A much larger clone sits a single nucleotide away, making a read error possible. This chain links TRBV30 with TRBJ2-1, with D maybe TRBD1 (6 bases). The CDR3 totals 15 residues. Germline CDR1 is GTSNPN and CDR2 is SVGIG (reference sequence). The CDR3 protein is CAWSVGQGSYNGQFF. CDR3 in DNA: TGTGCCTGGAGTGTAGGGCAGGGGTCCTACAATGGGCAGTTCTTC.

This chain connects TRBV29-1 to TRBJ2-7; 7 bases are shared with TRBD1. With V trimmed by 2 bases and J by 4 bases, 5 bases remained unmatched. Germline CDR1 is SQVTM and CDR2 is ANQGSEA. The length of the CDR3 is 13 residues. Here the CDR3 DNA reads TGCAGCGTTGAACCGGGACAGAGTTACGAGCAGTACTTC. Translating gives CSVEPGQSYEQYF.

This clonotype was counted a few times. The rearrangement uses TRBV20-1 and TRBJ1-2, with TRBD1 matching over 8 bases. The junction had 7 bases not matched to a gene; V was cut back by 3 bases and J by 4 bases. The CDR3 is 14 residues long. CDR1 and CDR2 (germline): DFQATT, SNEGSKA (reference sequence). The CDR3 coding sequence is TGCAGTGCTAGGGGACAGGCCGACGTCTATGGCTACACCTTC. It yields the protein CSARGQADVYGYTF.

The chain combines TRBV30 with TRBJ1-2; no reliable D call. The CDR3 totals 10 residues. The V gene's germline CDR1 is GTSNPN and CDR2 SVGIG (reference sequence). Trimming shortened V by 7 bases and J by 8 bases, and 11 bases separated the two germline ends. CDR3 bases: TGTGCCTCATGGACCGGCGGCTACACCTTC. It is translated as CASWTGGYTF. Full variable domain (remainder filled in from reference TRBV30 and TRBJ1-2): SQTIHQWPATLVQPVGSPLSLECTVEGTSNPNLYWYRQAAGRGLQLLFYSVGIGQISSEVPQNLSASRPQDRQFILSSKKLLLSDSGFYLCASWTGGYTFGSGTRLTVV.

The chain combines TRBV6-2 or TRBV6-3 with TRBJ2-2, with 13 bases fitting TRBD2. Germline V gives CDR1 MNHEY, CDR2 SVGEGT. Trimming cost V 5 bases and J 3 bases; bases outside gene matches: 9. There are 18 residues in the CDR3. DNA of the CDR3: TGTGCCAGCAGTCGTACTAGCGGGGGGGCTCGGTACACCGGGGAGCTGTTTTTT. Protein product: CASSRTSGGARYTGELFF.

The V gene is TRBV20-1, the J gene TRBJ1-2; D is unclear. The CDR3 extends over 13 amino acids. Trimming cost V 0 bases and J 7 bases, with 12 bases left between them. Per germline, CDR1 DFQATT and CDR2 SNEGSKA (reference sequence). The CDR3 DNA follows: TGCAGTGCTAGAGAGAGGGTATCCGCTGGCTACACCTTC. Amino acid sequence: CSARERVSAGYTF.